This TCR beta chain was identified during a study of blood T cell repertoires in COVID-19 (dated by TCRdb to between 2020 and 2021). With regard to the full study: Samples from collaborators originated in the United States, Italy and Spain and spanned both the acute and convalescent phases of COVID-19. The repertoires were made available in a free public database intended to serve as a resource for research on the immune response to SARS-CoV-2. Samples were obtained from the ongoing ImmuneRACE study (first 160 participants) and from approximately 1,200 subjects provided by 6 global collaborators. A de-identified subject ID, COVID-19 status, age in years and sex were almost always included in the sample metadata. Where available, HLA class I and class II types were obtained from metadata supplied by the sample provider rather than from assay-based typing. Deeply sampled blood TCRbeta repertoires from subjects exposed to, actively infected with, or recovered from COVID-19 were included in the dataset. The prospective study material was composed of cDNA or gDNA derived from T cells, B-cell-depleted T cells, or PBMCs. What the work shows at the level of the full study, not this receptor alone: The quantity of clinical and demographic metadata differed by source and by participant and was supplied without curation.

To note about this clone: Its specific antigen is unknown. Nothing much larger sits one base from this clone, and base qualities are not available.

Collaborating institutions collected whole blood in K2EDTA tubes following their own protocols. Collaborator samples were shipped for TCRbeta analysis as frozen whole blood, isolated PBMCs, or DNA extracted from either sample type. The immunoSEQ Assay, a bias-controlled multiplex PCR, was used to amplify TCRbeta CDR3 regions from genomic DNA. The paper's processing steps were these. Nucleated cell counts per sample were estimated from amplification of reference gene primers within the assay. To quantify the absolute abundance of each unique TCRbeta CDR3 rearrangement, sequence reads were collapsed and filtered. For each sample, productive Simpson clonality was calculated as the square root of Simpson's diversity index over productive rearrangements. In TCRdb, the immuneACCESS table is reduced to in-frame sequences with V and J assigned. These tables do not hold every clone; where another copy was compared, an unresolved V gene accounts for under half, and the others remain unexplained. The D gene and trimming were derived from the DNA, and the V and J assignments and clone size from that table. The sample records 150,000 to 200,000 clones, over 80% of which are singletons. Of the sample, 3.5% to 5% is held by the ten largest clones.

The germline V and J ends show losses of 6 bases and 6 bases respectively, and no gene match explains 12 bases of the junction. From cysteine to phenylalanine, the CDR3 is 15 amino acids long. Here the CDR3 DNA is all that survives: 45 bases in frame from base 1. Taken from the germline V gene (reference sequence), the CDR1 and CDR2 loops are MNHEY and SMNVEV. The TCR comes from a woman between 50 and 59 years old with acute or convalescent COVID-19. The chain uses TRBV27 and TRBJ2-7, and 9 junction bases match TRBD2. Specimen: peripheral blood. The CDR3 protein sequence reads: CASRERASGVTEQYF. The bases are TGTGCCAGCAGAGAAAGGGCTAGCGGGGTGACCGAGCAGTACTTC.